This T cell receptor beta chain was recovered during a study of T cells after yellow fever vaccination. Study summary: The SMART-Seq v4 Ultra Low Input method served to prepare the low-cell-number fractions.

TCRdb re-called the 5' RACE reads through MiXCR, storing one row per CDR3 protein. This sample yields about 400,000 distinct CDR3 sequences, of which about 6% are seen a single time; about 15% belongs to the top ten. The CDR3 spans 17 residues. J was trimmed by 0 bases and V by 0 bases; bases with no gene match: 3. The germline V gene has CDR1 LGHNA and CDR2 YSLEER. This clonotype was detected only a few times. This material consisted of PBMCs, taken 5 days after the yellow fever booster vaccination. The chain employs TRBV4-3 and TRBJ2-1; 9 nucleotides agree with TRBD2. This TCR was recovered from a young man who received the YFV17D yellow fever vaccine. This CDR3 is CASSQDSSGISYNEQFF. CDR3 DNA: TGCGCCAGCAGCCAAGATTCTAGCGGGATCTCCTACAATGAGCAGTTCTTC.